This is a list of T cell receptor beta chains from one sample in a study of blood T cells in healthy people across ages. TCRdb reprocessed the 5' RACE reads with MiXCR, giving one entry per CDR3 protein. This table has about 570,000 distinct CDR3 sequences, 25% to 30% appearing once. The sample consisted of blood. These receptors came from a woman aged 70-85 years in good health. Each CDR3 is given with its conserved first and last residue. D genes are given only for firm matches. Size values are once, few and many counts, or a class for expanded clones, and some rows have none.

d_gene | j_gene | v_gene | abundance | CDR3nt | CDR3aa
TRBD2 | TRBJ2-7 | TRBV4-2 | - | TGTGCCAGCAGTCTAGCGGGGGACGACACCTACGAGCAGTACTTC | CASSLAGDDTYEQYF
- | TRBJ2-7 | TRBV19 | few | TGTGCCAGTAGTATTGACGGGCTCTCCTGCGAGCAGTACTTC | CASSIDGLSCEQYF
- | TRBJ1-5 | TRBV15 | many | TGTGCCACCAGCAGAGGCATACAGGGTGATCAGCCCCAGCATTTT | CATSRGIQGDQPQHF
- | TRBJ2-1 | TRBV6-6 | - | TGTGCCAGCAGTGAGGGGGCCTACAATGAGCAGTTCTTC | CASSEGAYNEQFF
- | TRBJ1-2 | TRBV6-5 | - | TGTGCCAGCAGTTACTCTCGGGGGGCAGTTGATGGCTACACCTTC | CASSYSRGAVDGYTF
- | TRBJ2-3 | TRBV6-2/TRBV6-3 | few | TGTGCCAGCAGCCGTGGGACGGGGATAGGAGATACGCAGTATTTT | CASSRGTGIGDTQYF
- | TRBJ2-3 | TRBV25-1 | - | TGTGCCAGCCTCGGGGGGCGAATCGATACGCAGTATTTT | CASLGGRIDTQYF
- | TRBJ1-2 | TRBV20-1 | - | TGCAGTGCACGCGTGGAGGTCGGCTACACCTTC | CSARVEVGYTF
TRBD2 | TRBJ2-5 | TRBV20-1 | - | TGCAGTGCTGTCGGGGGGGCCCAAGAGACCCAGTACTTC | CSAVGGAQETQYF
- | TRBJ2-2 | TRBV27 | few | TGTGCCAGCAATAAAGAGAGGGGGAACACCGGGGAGCTGTTTTTT | CASNKERGNTGELFF
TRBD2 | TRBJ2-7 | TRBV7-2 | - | TGTGCCAGCAGCTTAGTTGTAGCGGGGGGGCCTATTAGCTACGAGCAGTACTTC | CASSLVVAGGPISYEQYF
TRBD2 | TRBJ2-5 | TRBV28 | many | TGTGCCAGCAGACCTCAGCGGGGGTGGGGAGAGACCCAGTACTTC | CASRPQRGWGETQYF
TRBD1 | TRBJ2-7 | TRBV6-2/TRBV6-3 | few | TGTGCTTGTGACAGGGGTGAGTCCGAGCAGTACTTC | CACDRGESEQYF